The clone carrying this T cell receptor (beta chain) has at least ten counts. The study profiled TCR beta VDJ and CDR3 using genomic DNA as template. TCRdb itself ran the reads through MiXCR, one entry per CDR3 protein. Among approximately 170,000 distinct CDR3 sequences listed, about 53% were seen once. These data originate in a study of CD8+CD57+ T cells in acquired aplastic anemia. Germline V gene data show CDR1 as LGHDT and CDR2 as YNNKEL (reference sequence). The CDR3 loop spans 14 amino acids. Trimming took 2 bases from V and 5 from J; bases not matched to a gene: 3. Source material: sorted CD4+, CD8+, or CD8+CD57+ T cells (not recorded which) from PBMCs. The V gene is TRBV3-1, the J gene TRBJ1-5, with 7 bases matching TRBD1. The sequence came from a human donor in good health, serving as a control. CDR3 protein: CASSQTGEDQPQHF. Here the CDR3 DNA reads TGTGCCAGCAGCCAAACAGGGGAGGATCAGCCCCAGCATTTT.